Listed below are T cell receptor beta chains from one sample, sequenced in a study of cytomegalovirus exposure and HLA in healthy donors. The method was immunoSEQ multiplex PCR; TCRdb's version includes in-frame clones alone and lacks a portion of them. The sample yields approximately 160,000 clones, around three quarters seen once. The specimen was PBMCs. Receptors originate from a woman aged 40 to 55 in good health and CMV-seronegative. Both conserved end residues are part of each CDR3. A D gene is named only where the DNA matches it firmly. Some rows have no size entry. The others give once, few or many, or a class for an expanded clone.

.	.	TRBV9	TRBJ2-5	TGTGCCAGCAGCGTGGAGCCTCCAAGATTACAAGAGACCCAGTACTTC	CASSVEPPRLQETQYF
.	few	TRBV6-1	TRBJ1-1	TGTGCCAGCAGTGAGAGGGGGACTGAAGCTTTCTTT	CASSERGTEAFF
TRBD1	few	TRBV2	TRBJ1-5	TGTGCCAGCAGCCCACAGGGGGAAAGCAATCAGCCCCAGCATTTT	CASSPQGESNQPQHF
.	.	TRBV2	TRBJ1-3	TGTGCCAGCACCGTGTCCGGAAACACCATATATTTT	CASTVSGNTIYF
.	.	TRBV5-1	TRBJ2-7	TGCGCCAGCAGCTTGGACGGACTCCTAAACGAGCAGTACTTC	CASSLDGLLNEQYF
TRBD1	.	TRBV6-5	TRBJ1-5	TGTGCCAGCAGGGGCACAGGGGGCCTGGAGCCCCAGCATTTT	CASRGTGGLEPQHF
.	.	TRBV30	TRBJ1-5	TGTGCCTCATCATCCGACAGGCTAGGTCAGCCCCAGCATTTT	CASSSDRLGQPQHF
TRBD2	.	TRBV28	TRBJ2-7	TGTGCCAGCAGATCCGGGACTACCTACGAGCAGTACTTC	CASRSGTTYEQYF
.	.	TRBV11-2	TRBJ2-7	TGTGCCAGCAGCCACATCTACGAGCAGTACTTC	CASSHIYEQYF
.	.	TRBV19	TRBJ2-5	TGTGCCAGTAGTTCAGGGGCCCTAGAGACCCAGTACTTC	CASSSGALETQYF
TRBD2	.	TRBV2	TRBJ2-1	TGTGCCAGCAGTGAAGGGCGACGGACTAGTGTGAAGTCCCGTGCCTGGCAGCAGTTCTTC	CASSEGRRTSVKSRAWQQFF
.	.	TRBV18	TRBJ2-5	TGTGCCAGCTCACCCTCTAGCGATCAAGAGACCCAGTACTTC	CASSPSSDQETQYF
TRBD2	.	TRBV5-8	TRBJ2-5	TGTGCCAGCAGCTTGGTCGGCGGGAGGGATCAAGAGACCCAGTACTTC	CASSLVGGRDQETQYF
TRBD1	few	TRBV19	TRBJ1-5	TGTGCCAGTAGTATCTGGGACAGTAATCAGCCCCAGCATTTT	CASSIWDSNQPQHF
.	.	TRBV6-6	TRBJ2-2	TGTGCCAGCAGTTTTAGTAACACCGGGGAGCTGTTTTTT	CASSFSNTGELFF
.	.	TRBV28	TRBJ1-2	TGTGCCTCTAAACGGGGAAGCGATGGCTACACCTTC	CASKRGSDGYTF
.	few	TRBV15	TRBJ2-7	TGTGCCACCAGCAGAGATCGCATGAAGGTGGGAAGTAGCGACGAGCAGTACTTC	CATSRDRMKVGSSDEQYF
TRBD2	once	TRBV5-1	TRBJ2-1	TGCGCCAGCAGCCACCCCTCCGGGACTAGCGGGAACAATGAGCAGTTCTTC	CASSHPSGTSGNNEQFF
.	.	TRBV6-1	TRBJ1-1	TGTGCCAGCAGTGAAGGCGGGGGGGCGACTGAAGCTTTCTTT	CASSEGGGATEAFF
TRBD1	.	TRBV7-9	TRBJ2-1	TGTGCCAGCAGCCTTGGGACAGGGAGGCGGGAACTCTTCTTC	CASSLGTGRRELFF
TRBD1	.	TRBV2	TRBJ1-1	TGTGCCAGCAGCATACAGGGGGCTGGAACTGAAGCTTTCTTT	CASSIQGAGTEAFF
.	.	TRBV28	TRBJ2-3	TGTGCCAGCAGACTTCCTAGCGCCCCTGGGCAGTATTTT	CASRLPSAPGQYF
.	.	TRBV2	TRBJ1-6	TGTGCCAGCACCGAAGGAAGGGGGGGTTTAACAAGCTCCTATAATTCACCCCTCCACTTT	CASTEGRGGLTSSYNSPLHF
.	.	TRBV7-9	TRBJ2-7	TGTGCCAGCAGCTTAGTTGTTTTATCAGGGGCCGCCTACGAGCAGTACTTC	CASSLVVLSGAAYEQYF
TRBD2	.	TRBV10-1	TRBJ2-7	TGCGCCAGCAGTGAGTCGCTAGCGGGTAGCTACGAGCAGTACTTC	CASSESLAGSYEQYF
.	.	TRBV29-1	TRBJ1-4	TGCAGCGTCCAGCACGGGAGGGATGAAAAACTGTTTTTT	CSVQHGRDEKLFF
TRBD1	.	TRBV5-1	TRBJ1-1	TGCGCCAGCAGCTTGGCGGAGACCGGGACAGGGTTGGCTTTCTTT	CASSLAETGTGLAFF
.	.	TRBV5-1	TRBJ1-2	TGCGCCAGCAGCTTGGGGGACACCGAACACTACACCTTC	CASSLGDTEHYTF
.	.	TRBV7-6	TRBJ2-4	TGTGCCAGCAGCTTATTCAGCGGAAACATTCAGTACTTC	CASSLFSGNIQYF
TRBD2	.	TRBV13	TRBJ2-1	TGTGCCAGCAGCTCCTCCGCCGGGACTAGCGGGAGAGGGGGAGGTGAGCAGTTCTTC	CASSSSAGTSGRGGGEQFF
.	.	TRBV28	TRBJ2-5	TGTGCCAGCAGGGATACAGGAAGGGAGACCCAGTACTTC	CASRDTGRETQYF
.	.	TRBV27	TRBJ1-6	TGTGCCAGCAGTCCCGCGTACGTGTCACCCCTCCACTTT	CASSPAYVSPLHF
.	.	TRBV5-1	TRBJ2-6	TGCGCCAGCAGCCCGGAGGGGTCTGGGGCCAACGTCCTGACTTTC	CASSPEGSGANVLTF
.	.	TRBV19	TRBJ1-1	TGTGCCAGTAGTGGGACGGAGGGGTATAGGACTGAAGCTTTCTTT	CASSGTEGYRTEAFF
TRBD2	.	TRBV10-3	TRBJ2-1	TGTGCCATCAGGGACTCGGGGACTACCAATGAGCAGTTCTTC	CAIRDSGTTNEQFF
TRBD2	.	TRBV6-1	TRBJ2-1	TGTGCCAGCAGTCGACTAGCGGAGAACTACAATGAGCAGTTCTTC	CASSRLAENYNEQFF
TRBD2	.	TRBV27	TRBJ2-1	TGTGCCAGCAGTTTAATGGGGGGGATAAACAATGAGCAGTTCTTC	CASSLMGGINNEQFF
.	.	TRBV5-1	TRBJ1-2	TGCGCCAGCAGCCCGGAGGGATCCAACTATGGCTACACCTTC	CASSPEGSNYGYTF
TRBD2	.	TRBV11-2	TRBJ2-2	TGTGCCAGCAGCAATGGACTAGCGGGAAACGGGGAGCTGTTTTTT	CASSNGLAGNGELFF
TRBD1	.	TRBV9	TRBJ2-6	TGTGCCAGCAGCGAGGGGTCCGACAGGGCCAGAGTCCTGACTTTC	CASSEGSDRARVLTF
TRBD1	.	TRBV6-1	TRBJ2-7	TGTGCCGGACGACAGGGGATCTCCTACGAGCAGTACTTC	CAGRQGISYEQYF
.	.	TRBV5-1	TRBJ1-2	TGCGCCAGCAGCCGAGAGGGACACGGCTATGGCTACACCTTC	CASSREGHGYGYTF
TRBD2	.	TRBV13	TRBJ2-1	TGTGCCAGCAACCCGGGACTAGCGGGAAAATACAATGAGCAGTTCTTC	CASNPGLAGKYNEQFF
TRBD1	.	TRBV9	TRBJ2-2	TGTGCCAGCAACAGGGGGGCAGGGCAGAACACCGGGGAGCTGTTTTTT	CASNRGAGQNTGELFF
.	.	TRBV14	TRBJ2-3	TGTGCCAGCAGCCAAGATCTGTTCTTAACAGATACGCAGTATTTT	CASSQDLFLTDTQYF
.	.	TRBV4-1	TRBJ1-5	TGCGCCAGCAGCCAAGAGTATACGGGGATCAGGCCCCAGCATTTT	CASSQEYTGIRPQHF
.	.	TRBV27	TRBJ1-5	TGTGCCAACGGGGGAGGGGGGTATAGCAATCAGCCCCAGCATTTT	CANGGGGYSNQPQHF
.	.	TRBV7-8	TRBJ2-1	TGTGCCAGCAGCTCTCGTTCCTACAATGAGCAGTTCTTC	CASSSRSYNEQFF